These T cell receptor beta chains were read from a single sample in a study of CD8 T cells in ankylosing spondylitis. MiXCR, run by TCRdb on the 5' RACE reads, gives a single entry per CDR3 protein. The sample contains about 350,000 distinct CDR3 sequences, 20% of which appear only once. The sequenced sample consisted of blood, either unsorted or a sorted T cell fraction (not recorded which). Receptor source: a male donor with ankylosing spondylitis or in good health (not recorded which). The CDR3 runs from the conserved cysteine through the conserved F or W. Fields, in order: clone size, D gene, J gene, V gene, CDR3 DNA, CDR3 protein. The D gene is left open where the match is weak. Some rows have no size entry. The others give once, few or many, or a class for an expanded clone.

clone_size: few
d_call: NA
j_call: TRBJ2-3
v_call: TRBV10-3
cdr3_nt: TGTGCCATCAGTGAAGCCAGGGTGACGCAGTATTTT
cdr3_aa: CAISEARVTQYF

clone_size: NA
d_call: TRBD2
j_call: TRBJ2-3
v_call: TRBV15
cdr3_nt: TGTGCCACCAGCAGAGATCGCCCTAGCGGGGGGGCGGGGGACACAGATACGCAGTATTTT
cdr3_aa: CATSRDRPSGGAGDTDTQYF

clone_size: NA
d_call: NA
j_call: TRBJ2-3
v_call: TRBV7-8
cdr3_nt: TGTGCCAGCAGCTTAATCGGGGGTGCTCAAGATACGCAGTATTTT
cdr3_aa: CASSLIGGAQDTQYF

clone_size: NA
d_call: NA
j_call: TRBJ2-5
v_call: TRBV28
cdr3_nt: TGTGCCAGCAGGTGGGACTTTCCTCAAGAGACCCAGTACTTC
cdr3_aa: CASRWDFPQETQYF

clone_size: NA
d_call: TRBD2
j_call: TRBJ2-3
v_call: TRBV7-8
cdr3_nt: TGTGCCAGCAGCCCTGATGGGGTAATAGCGGGGCGCACAGATACGCAGTATTTT
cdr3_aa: CASSPDGVIAGRTDTQYF

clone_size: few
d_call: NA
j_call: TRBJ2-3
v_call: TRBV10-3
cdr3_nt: TGTGCCATCCGCCTCACAGATACGCAGTATTTT
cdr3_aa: CAIRLTDTQYF

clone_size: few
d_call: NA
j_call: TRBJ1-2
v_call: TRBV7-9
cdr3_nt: TGTGCCAGCAGCCCCCTCCAGGTTAACTATGGCTACACCTTC
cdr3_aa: CASSPLQVNYGYTF

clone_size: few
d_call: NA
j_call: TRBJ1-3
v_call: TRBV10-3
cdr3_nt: TGTGCCATCAGTCCCGCTGGAGGTGGAAACACCATATATTTT
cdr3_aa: CAISPAGGGNTIYF

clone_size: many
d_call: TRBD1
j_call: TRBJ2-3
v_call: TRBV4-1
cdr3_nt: TGCGCCAGCAGGGACAGGGGGATGCGCATGTATTTT
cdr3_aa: CASRDRGMRMYF

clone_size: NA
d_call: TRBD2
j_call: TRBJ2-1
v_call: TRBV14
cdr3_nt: TGTGCCAGCAGTAATCGCGGGGGGCACAATGAGCAGTTCTTC
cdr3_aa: CASSNRGGHNEQFF

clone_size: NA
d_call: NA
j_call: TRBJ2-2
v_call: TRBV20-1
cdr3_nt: TGCAGTGTTACAGAAGCGAACACCGGGGAGCTGTTTTTT
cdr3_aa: CSVTEANTGELFF

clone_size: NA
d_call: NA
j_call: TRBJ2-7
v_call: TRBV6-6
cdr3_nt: TGTGCCAGCAGCGATCCGGCCTACGAGCAGTACTTC
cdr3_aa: CASSDPAYEQYF

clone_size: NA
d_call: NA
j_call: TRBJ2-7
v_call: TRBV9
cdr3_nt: TGTGCCAGCAGCGTAGGACGAGGGTTCTCCTACGAGCAGTACTTC
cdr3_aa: CASSVGRGFSYEQYF

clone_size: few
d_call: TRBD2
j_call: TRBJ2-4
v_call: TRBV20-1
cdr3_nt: TGCAGTGCTAGAGATTCCACTAGCGGGGTGACGCTAGCCAAAAACATTCAGTACTTC
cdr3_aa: CSARDSTSGVTLAKNIQYF

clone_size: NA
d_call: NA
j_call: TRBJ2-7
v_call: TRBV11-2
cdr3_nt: TGTGCCAGCAGCTTGGGGTCGGGACAGGCCCAGGGGGGGGCCGAGCAGTACTTC
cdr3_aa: CASSLGSGQAQGGAEQYF

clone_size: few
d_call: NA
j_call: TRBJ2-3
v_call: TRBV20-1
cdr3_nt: TGCAGTGCTAGAGAGGGCCTGGCAAACACAGATACGCAGTATTTT
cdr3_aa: CSAREGLANTDTQYF

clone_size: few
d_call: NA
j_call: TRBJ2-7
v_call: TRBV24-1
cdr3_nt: TGTGCCACCAGTGTGGGCACCGGTGAGCAGTACTTC
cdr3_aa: CATSVGTGEQYF

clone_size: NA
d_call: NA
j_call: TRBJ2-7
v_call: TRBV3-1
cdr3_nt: TGTGCCAGCAGCCGGACTTCAAGCTCCTACGAGCAGTACTTC
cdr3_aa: CASSRTSSSYEQYF

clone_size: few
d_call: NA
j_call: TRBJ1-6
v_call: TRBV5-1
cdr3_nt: TGCGCCAGCAGCTTGGAGGGCCCCAATTCACCCCTCCACTTT
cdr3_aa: CASSLEGPNSPLHF

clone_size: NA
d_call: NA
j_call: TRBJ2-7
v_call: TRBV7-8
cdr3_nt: TGTGCCAGCAGCTTAGCGGCGGGGGCATATTACGAGCAGTACTTC
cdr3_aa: CASSLAAGAYYEQYF

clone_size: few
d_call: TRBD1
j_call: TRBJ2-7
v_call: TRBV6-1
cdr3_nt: TGTGCCAGCAGCGGACAGGGTTTCCCCTACGAGCAGTACTTC
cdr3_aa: CASSGQGFPYEQYF

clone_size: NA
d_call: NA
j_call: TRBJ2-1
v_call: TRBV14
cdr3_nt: TGTGCCAGCAGCCTGGGCTATCCTAACAATGAGCAGTTCTTC
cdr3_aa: CASSLGYPNNEQFF

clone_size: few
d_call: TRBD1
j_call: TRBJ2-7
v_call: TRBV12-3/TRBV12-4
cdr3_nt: TGTGCCAGCAGGGGACAGTTATCCTACGAGCAGTACTTC
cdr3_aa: CASRGQLSYEQYF

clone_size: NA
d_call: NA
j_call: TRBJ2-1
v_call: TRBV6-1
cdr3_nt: TGTGCCAGCATCGGAGGCACGAGCAATGAGCAGTTCTTC
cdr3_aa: CASIGGTSNEQFF

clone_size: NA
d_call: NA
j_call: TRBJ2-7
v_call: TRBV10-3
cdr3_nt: TGTGCCGCCCGGGACACGTACGAGCAGTACTTC
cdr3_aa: CAARDTYEQYF

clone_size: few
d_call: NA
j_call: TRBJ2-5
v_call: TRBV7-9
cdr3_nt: TGTGCCAGCAGCACCGACAACCAAGAGACCCAGTACTTC
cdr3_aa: CASSTDNQETQYF

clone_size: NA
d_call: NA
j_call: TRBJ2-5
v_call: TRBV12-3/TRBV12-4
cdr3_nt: TGTGCCAGCAGTTTAGAACGGGTTAAAGAGACCCAGTACTTC
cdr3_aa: CASSLERVKETQYF

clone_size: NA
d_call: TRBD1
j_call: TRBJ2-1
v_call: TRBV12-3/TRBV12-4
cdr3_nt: TGTGCCAGCAGGCAAGGACAGGGGAGTATCGATGAGCAGTTCTTC
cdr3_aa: CASRQGQGSIDEQFF

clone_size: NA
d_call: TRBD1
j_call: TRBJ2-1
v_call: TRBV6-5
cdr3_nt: TGTGCCAGCAGTTACGCACCGGGACAGAAAAATGAGCAGTTCTTC
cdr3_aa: CASSYAPGQKNEQFF

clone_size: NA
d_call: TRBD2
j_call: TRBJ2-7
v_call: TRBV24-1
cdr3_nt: TGTGCCACCAGTGATTCCGCGGGGGGCTACGAGCAGTACTTC
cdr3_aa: CATSDSAGGYEQYF

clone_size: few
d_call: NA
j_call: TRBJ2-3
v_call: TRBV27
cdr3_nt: TGTGCCAGCAGAACACGGGTCACAACAGATACGCAGTATTTT
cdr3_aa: CASRTRVTTDTQYF